This T cell receptor beta chain was obtained from a study of blood T cell repertoires in COVID-19. Turning to the study itself: In each case, the material was cDNA or gDNA derived from T cells, B-cell-depleted T cells, or PBMCs.

Sequenced by immunoSEQ multiplex PCR; TCRdb stores in-frame clones only, minus some. The sample has roughly 130,000 clones; 84% are singletons. Germline CDR1 is PRHDT and CDR2 is FYEKMQ (reference sequence). CDR3 length equals 17 residues. The junction had 11 bases not matched to a gene; V was cut back by 4 bases and J by 6 bases. Two negative PCRs, clearance, or symptom resolution had been documented for recovered Cohort 3 donors. This chain uses TRBV13 with TRBJ2-3, with 12 bases aligning to TRBD2. The source is a young woman who had recovered from COVID-19. The sequenced sample was PBMCs or T cells enriched from blood (not recorded which). Here the CDR3 reads CASSSGPTSGSSDTQYF. The CDR3 DNA follows: TGTGCCAGCAGCTCCGGGCCGACTAGCGGGAGTTCGGATACGCAGTATTTT.